This T cell receptor beta chain derives from a study of blood T cell repertoires in COVID-19. As for the study in general: Sites across the United States, Italy and Spain contributed samples from acute and convalescent COVID-19. T cells, B-cell-depleted T cells, or PBMCs provided the cDNA or gDNA that served as material.

This clone was counted between two and nine times. CDR1 is SGHAT, CDR2 FQNNGV, per germline. The V and J ends lost 10 bases and 3 bases, in that order; junction bases with no gene match: 7. CDR3 length: 13 residues. Some clones are missing from TCRdb's copy, which holds only in-frame ones; the method was immunoSEQ multiplex PCR. The sample has a few hundred thousand clones; about 90% are singletons. This chain uses TRBV11-2 with TRBJ2-7; 9 nucleotides match TRBD1. This receptor was taken from a man between 35 and 55 years old with active or convalescent COVID-19. The sequencing sample was made of peripheral blood. CDR3 residues: CATARDRVYEQYF. In DNA, the CDR3 is TGTGCCACCGCCCGGGACAGGGTCTACGAGCAGTACTTC. Drawing the rest from reference TRBV11-2 and TRBJ2-7, the complete variable domain is EAGVAQSPRYKIIEKRQSVAFWCNPISGHATLYWYQQILGQGPKLLIQFQNNGVVDDSQLPKDRFSAERLKGVDSTLKIQPAKLEDSAVYLCATARDRVYEQYFGPGTRLTVT.